This T cell receptor (beta chain) appears in the sequencing data of a study of blood T cell repertoires in COVID-19. Across the study: Nucleic acid was either cDNA or gDNA, and it came from T cells, B-cell-depleted T cells, or PBMCs.

The method was immunoSEQ multiplex PCR; TCRdb's version includes in-frame clones alone and lacks a portion of them. The repertoire holds approximately 200,000 clones, with roughly four fifths as singletons. Germline V gene lookup returns CDR1 SGHTA and CDR2 FQGNSA. There are 15 residues in the CDR3. V dropped 0 bases and J dropped 2 bases, with 8 bases sitting between them. This clone was detected once. The J gene is TRBJ1-3, the V gene TRBV7-2, with TRBD1 as a possible D gene (5 bases). The specimen was peripheral blood. This TCR came from a woman aged 50 to 65 with acute or convalescent COVID-19. In nucleotides, the CDR3 is TGTGCCAGCAGCTTAGCATCAGGGACTGGAAACACCATATATTTT. This sequence encodes CASSLASGTGNTIYF.